The TCR beta chain described here comes from a study of blood T cell repertoires in COVID-19. Study in general: Whether acute or convalescent, the COVID-19 samples came from the United States, Italy and Spain. T cells, B-cell-depleted T cells, or PBMCs provided the cDNA or gDNA that served as material.

Authors' analysis steps: Amplifying reference gene primers gave estimates of nucleated cell counts. Profiling relied on immunoSEQ multiplex PCR, and the TCRdb table lists in-frame clones only, not all of them. V and J calls and clone size are as listed in that table; D and trimming were resolved from the DNA. Of around 200,000 clones in the sample, about 88% were seen once. The V gene's germline CDR1 is MNHEY and CDR2 SVGAGI. This CDR3 comprises 14 residues. Trimming pared 4 bases from V and 6 bases from J, leaving 16 bases between. Input material: peripheral blood. V and J are TRBV6-5 and TRBJ2-7; D is perhaps TRBD2 (5 bases). The receptor's source is a woman of 80 years or more with acute or convalescent COVID-19. The CDR3 DNA is TGTGCCAGCAGTTTAACCAGGCTAGCCTCCGAGCAGTACTTC. Translation gives CASSLTRLASEQYF.